This TCR beta chain derives from a study of graft-versus-host responses after intestinal transplantation. In the study overall: All of the recipients had induction that used anti-thymocyte globulin, then tacrolimus and steroids for 2 to 3 years. Study-wide points: An association linked early post-transplant HvG declines with peak circulating GvH clone levels. GvH clones occurred in recipient marrow; some first appeared in ileum or blood.

Remarks on this clone: Its antigen is not identified.

CDR1 and CDR2 from the germline V gene are SGHDT and YYEEEE. The length of the CDR3 is 16 residues. Trimming at V came to 7 bases and at J to 1 base, leaving 12 bases not matched to a gene. TCRdb's copy holds only in-frame clones and misses some; the assay was immunoSEQ multiplex PCR. The table has under 65,000 clones, 94% seen once. The clonotype was recovered from a human donor who was the organ donor for an intestinal transplant. The specimen comprised unstimulated CD4+ T cells sorted from spleen or lymph node cells, sampled before transplant. The chain joins TRBV5-6 to TRBJ1-1; 8 bases fit TRBD1. In nucleotides, the CDR3 is TGTGCCAGCCGTCCTAGGTTCAGGGGGCAGAACACTGAAGCTTTCTTT. It specifies CASRPRFRGQNTEAFF.